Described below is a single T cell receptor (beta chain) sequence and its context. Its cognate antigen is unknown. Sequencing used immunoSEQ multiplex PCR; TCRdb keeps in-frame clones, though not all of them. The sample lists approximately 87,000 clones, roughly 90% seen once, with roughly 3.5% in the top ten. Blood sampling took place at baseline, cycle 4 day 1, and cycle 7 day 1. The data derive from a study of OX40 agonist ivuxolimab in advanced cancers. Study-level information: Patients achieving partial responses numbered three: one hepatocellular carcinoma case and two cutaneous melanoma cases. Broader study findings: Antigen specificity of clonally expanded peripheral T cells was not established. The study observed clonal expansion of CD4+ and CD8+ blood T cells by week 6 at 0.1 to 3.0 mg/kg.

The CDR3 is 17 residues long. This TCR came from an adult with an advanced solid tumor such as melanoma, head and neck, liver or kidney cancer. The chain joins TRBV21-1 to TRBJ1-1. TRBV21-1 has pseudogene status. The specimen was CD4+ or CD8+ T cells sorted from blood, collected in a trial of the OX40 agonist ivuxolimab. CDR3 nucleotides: TGTGCCAGCAGCAACGGTACGTATGAGTTAAGGGACACTGAAGCTTTCTTT. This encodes CASSNGTYELRDTEAFF.